The T cell receptor beta chain under discussion was sequenced for a study of cytomegalovirus exposure and HLA in healthy donors. Germline V gene data show CDR1 as LNHDA and CDR2 as SQIVND (reference sequence). The CDR3 has 15 residues. Trimming pared 4 bases from V and 4 bases from J, leaving 14 bases between. The PCR had 60 Vbeta and 13 Jbeta primers. Method: immunoSEQ multiplex PCR; TCRdb's copy keeps in-frame clones and lacks some. The sample includes approximately 110,000 clones, around 76% seen only once; the top ten take about 12%. The chain joins TRBV19 to TRBJ1-5; no firm D call. The source material was PBMCs. This receptor was taken from a woman aged 60-70 years in good health and CMV-seropositive. CDR3 sequence reads: CASSRGENPNQPQHF. The CDR3 DNA reads TGTGCCAGTAGTAGGGGAGAGAACCCGAATCAGCCCCAGCATTTT.